The 30 T cell receptor beta chains in this list originate from one sample, sequenced in a study of identical twins. TCRdb reanalysed the 5' RACE reads using MiXCR and keeps one entry per CDR3 protein. The repertoire includes about 520,000 distinct CDR3 sequences, under 25% of them detected once, and 0.75% to 0.95% sits in the top ten. The same specimen was also included in a second study, on T cells expressing NK-cell markers.

The sequenced sample consisted of CD4+ T cells sorted from blood. These TCRs come from a young woman in good health.

This clonotype was picked up a small number of times. This chain joins TRBV7-9 and TRBJ1-2, with 9 positions matching TRBD1. V lost 5 bases and J lost 5; bases outside the gene matches: 3. Germline-derived CDR1 and CDR2 are SEHNR and FQNEAQ (reference sequence). The CDR3 length is 13 residues. The CDR3 DNA reads TGTGCCAGCAGCATCGGACAGGGGTATGGCTACACCTTC. Translated: CASSIGQGYGYTF.

The rearrangement uses TRBV6-5 and TRBJ2-5; perhaps TRBD2 as D (6 bases). Germline V lookup: CDR1 MNHEY, CDR2 SVGAGI. The CDR3 spans 15 residues. V was pared by 2 bases and J by 1 base, with 11 bases between. CDR3 loop: CASSYRGLIQETQYF. The CDR3 DNA sequence: TGTGCCAGCAGTTACCGGGGACTGATCCAAGAGACCCAGTACTTC.

The J gene is TRBJ1-2, the V gene TRBV7-2; D is undetermined. The CDR3 consists of 15 residues. The V end was cut by 0 bases, the J end by 5 bases, with 13 bases between. Germline CDR1 and CDR2: SGHTA and FQGNSA. The CDR3 is CASSLAGTNFYGYTF. CDR3 nucleotide sequence: TGTGCCAGCAGCTTAGCGGGAACAAACTTTTATGGCTACACCTTC. The complete variable domain, with remaining parts taken from reference TRBV7-2 and TRBJ1-2, reads GAGVSQSPSNKVTEKGKDVELRCDPISGHTALYWYRQSLGQGLEFLIYFQGNSAPDKSGLPSDRFSAERTGGSVSTLTIQRTQQEDSAVYLCASSLAGTNFYGYTFGSGTRLTVV.

This rearrangement joins TRBV7-9 to TRBJ1-2; 7 nucleotides agree with TRBD1. Germline loops: CDR1 SEHNR, CDR2 FQNEAQ (reference sequence). The trim removed 3 bases at V and 4 bases at J, leaving 8 bases unmatched. The CDR3 is 15 residues long. The CDR3 coding sequence is TGTGCCAGCAGCTTGGAGACAGGGAGCGGCTATGGCTACACCTTC. It is translated as CASSLETGSGYGYTF.

The chain employs TRBV7-8 and TRBJ2-1; a possible D gene is TRBD2 (5 bases). Germline CDR1 SGHVS, CDR2 FQNEAQ. This CDR3 comprises 15 residues. The ends were cut back, 1 base at V and 0 bases at J, with 7 bases in the middle. The CDR3 DNA follows: TGTGCCAGCAGCTTAGGACTACCCTCCTACAATGAGCAGTTCTTC. It is translated as CASSLGLPSYNEQFF.

This clonotype appeared many times. In DNA, the CDR3 is TGCGCCAGCAGCTTGCAGGGGCCTAACTATGGCTACACCTTC. Its translation: CASSLQGPNYGYTF. The rearrangement links TRBV5-1 to TRBJ1-2; the D gene is possibly TRBD1 (6 bases). Per the germline V gene, CDR1 is SGHRS and CDR2 is YFSETQ. The CDR3 totals 14 residues. V lost 1 base and J 0 bases, leaving 7 bases between the germline ends. The complete variable domain, with remaining parts taken from reference TRBV5-1 and TRBJ1-2, reads KAGVTQTPRYLIKTRGQQVTLSCSPISGHRSVSWYQQTPGQGLQFLFEYFSETQRNKGNFPGRFSGRQFSNSRSEMNVSTLELGDSALYLCASSLQGPNYGYTFGSGTRLTVV.

The chain uses TRBV6-5 and TRBJ1-5, with D perhaps matching TRBD1 (6 bases). Per the germline V gene, CDR1 is MNHEY and CDR2 is SVGAGI. Trimming stripped 0 bases from V and 4 bases from J, with 13 bases between. CDR3 length: 16 residues. The CDR3 here is CASSYSSWGLNQPQHF. In DNA, the CDR3 is TGTGCCAGCAGTTACTCGAGCTGGGGGCTAAATCAGCCCCAGCATTTT.

This chain connects TRBV11-2 to TRBJ2-5, with D hard to call. CDR1 and CDR2 (germline): SGHAT, FQNNGV. Deletions cut 7 bases from V and 1 base from J, with 10 bases between. The CDR3 covers 13 residues. DNA for the CDR3: TGTGCCAGCACCCAAGGTAGCCAAGAGACCCAGTACTTC. Translating gives CASTQGSQETQYF. The full variable domain, with the rest looked up from reference TRBV11-2 and TRBJ2-5, is EAGVAQSPRYKIIEKRQSVAFWCNPISGHATLYWYQQILGQGPKLLIQFQNNGVVDDSQLPKDRFSAERLKGVDSTLKIQPAKLEDSAVYLCASTQGSQETQYFGPGTRLLVL.

A few counts support this clonotype. V is TRBV12-3 or TRBV12-4 and J is TRBJ2-3; D is possibly TRBD1 or TRBD2 (5 bases each). Trimming stripped 6 bases from V and 9 bases from J, with 25 bases between. The CDR3 sequence is 16 residues long. The CDR3 spells CASRPGTHLISGTQYF. The CDR3 DNA reads as TGTGCCAGCAGGCCCGGGACCCACCTGATATCGGGAACGCAGTATTTT.

V gene TRBV5-6 combines with J gene TRBJ1-3, with TRBD1 as a possible D gene (6 bases). V was clipped by 4 bases and J by 7 bases, with 18 bases between them. The CDR3 has 15 residues. Germline assignment: CDR1 SGHDT and CDR2 YYEEEE. CDR3 loop: CASSAFRGTMNTIYF. CDR3 nucleotide sequence: TGTGCCAGCAGCGCGTTCAGGGGAACGATGAACACCATATATTTT.

The V and J genes are TRBV20-1 and TRBJ1-1; TRBD1 is a possible D gene (6 bases). The CDR3 runs to 12 residues. The V end lost 1 base, the J end lost 10 bases, and 13 bases lay between the germline ends. Germline values: CDR1 DFQATT, CDR2 SNEGSKA (reference sequence). The CDR3 loop is CSARAEGVVAFF. In DNA form, the CDR3 reads TGCAGTGCTAGAGCGGAGGGGGTAGTAGCTTTCTTT.

The table lists this clonotype with many counts. The V gene is TRBV12-3 or TRBV12-4, the J gene TRBJ1-4; D is unresolved. The CDR3 runs to 11 residues. V lost 3 bases to trimming and J lost 11 bases, with 7 bases between them. The CDR3 DNA follows: TGTGCCAGCAGTTTTGAGGTGAAACTGTTTTTT. The encoded protein is CASSFEVKLFF.

This clonotype was counted a few times. The chain uses TRBV20-1 and TRBJ2-1; the match to TRBD2 covers 12 bases. The CDR3 runs to 16 residues. V was clipped by 6 bases and J by 9 bases; unmatched bases: 15. CDR1 and CDR2 from the germline V gene are DFQATT and SNEGSKA (reference sequence). The CDR3 DNA reads TGCAGTGCCCAGGGCCTAGCGGGAGGGCCTGCGGGTGAGCAGTTCTTC. Encoded protein: CSAQGLAGGPAGEQFF.

The rearrangement joins TRBV25-1 to TRBJ1-2, with a possible D match to TRBD1 (5 bases). The CDR3 contains 13 residues. Trimming left V 6 bases short and J 7 bases short, with 15 bases between. Germline V CDR1 and CDR2: MGHDK, SYGVNS. The DNA of the CDR3 is TGTGCCAGCAGGACTGGGCCCGGGGGTGGCTACACCTTC. This codes for CASRTGPGGGYTF.

This sequence joins TRBV6-1 and TRBJ1-4, with 9 bases fitting TRBD1. Germline CDR1 MNHNS, CDR2 SASEGT. With 6 bases clipped from V and 4 bases from J, the junction kept 3 bases outside the gene matches. CDR3 length equals 14 residues. The CDR3 here is CASSGQGINEKLFF. The CDR3 DNA reads TGTGCCAGCAGCGGACAGGGGATTAATGAAAAACTGTTTTTT.

The V and J genes are TRBV28 and TRBJ2-7, with 11 bases lining up with TRBD2. Germline CDR1 is MDHEN and CDR2 is SYDVKM. Trimming removed 8 bases from V and 5 bases from J; junction bases left unmatched: 17. This CDR3 comprises 17 residues. In DNA, the CDR3 is TGTGCCAGCCTTGGGTGGACTAGCGGGTCCCGCTTGGACGAGCAGTACTTC. Translation: CASLGWTSGSRLDEQYF.

V and J are TRBV7-9 and TRBJ2-1; 8 positions agree with TRBD1. The CDR3 runs 14 residues. Germline CDR1 and CDR2: SEHNR and FQNEAQ (reference sequence). V dropped 5 bases and J dropped 5; count of bases not matched to a gene: 5. The DNA for the CDR3 is TGTGCCAGCAGCGTGACAGGGGCGAACAATGAGCAGTTCTTC. Translated: CASSVTGANNEQFF.

This chain links TRBV6-5 with TRBJ2-2, with 8 bases that match TRBD1. The CDR3 is made up of 16 amino acids. J lost 2 bases, V lost 2 bases, and 4 bases had no gene match. The germline CDR1 and CDR2 sequences are MNHEY and SVGAGI. Here the CDR3 DNA reads TGTGCCAGCAGTTACCCCAGGGGGCCTAACACCGGGGAGCTGTTTTTT. Its protein product is CASSYPRGPNTGELFF.

This clonotype was seen once. This rearrangement joins TRBV11-2 to TRBJ2-3; 10 bases match TRBD2. J lost 5 bases, V lost 3 bases, and 8 bases had no gene match. CDR3 length: 16 amino acids. Germline CDR1 reads SGHAT; CDR2 reads FQNNGV. The CDR3 DNA is TGTGCCAGCAGCTTCATCCTAGCGGGGGCATTAGATACGCAGTATTTT. Translated: CASSFILAGALDTQYF.

This chain connects TRBV7-2 to TRBJ2-7; D possibly uses TRBD1 or TRBD2 (5 bases each). The length of the CDR3 is 13 residues. Germline CDR1 is SGHTA and CDR2 is FQGNSA. The V end lost 8 bases, the J end lost 3 bases, and 14 bases lay between the germline ends. The CDR3 here is CASSPRDGYEQYF. CDR3 in DNA: TGTGCCAGCTCACCAAGGGACGGCTACGAGCAGTACTTC.

This clonotype was detected a few times. This rearrangement joins TRBV20-1 to TRBJ2-5, with D tentatively TRBD1 or TRBD2 (5 bases each). With 4 bases removed from V and 3 bases from J, the gap between germline ends came to 9 bases. In germline, CDR1 is DFQATT, CDR2 SNEGSKA (reference sequence). There are 12 residues in the CDR3. The CDR3 DNA reads TGCAGTGCTAATGAGGGGAAAGAGACCCAGTACTTC. It codes for CSANEGKETQYF.

The chain carries TRBV20-1 and TRBJ2-4, with D perhaps matching TRBD1 (6 bases). V lost 5 bases and J lost 0, with 14 bases in between. The CDR3 contains 15 residues. Germline V CDR1 and CDR2: DFQATT, SNEGSKA (reference sequence). In DNA form, the CDR3 reads TGCAGTGCTCCGGACAGCCACTTAGCCAAAAACATTCAGTACTTC. Translated, it gives CSAPDSHLAKNIQYF.

This clonotype was detected a few times. This chain connects TRBV12-3 or TRBV12-4 to TRBJ2-3, with 8 bases aligning to TRBD2. This CDR3 spans 16 amino acids. Trimming at V came to 5 bases and at J to 3 bases, leaving 10 bases not matched to a gene. CDR3 bases: TGTGCCAGCAGTAACTCGGGGGGGCCGAGTACAGATACGCAGTATTTT. Protein sequence: CASSNSGGPSTDTQYF.

This rearrangement joins TRBV5-5 to TRBJ1-5; D is unclear. CDR1 is SGHKS, CDR2 YYEKEE, per germline (reference sequence). V was clipped by 0 bases and J by 3 bases, with 7 bases between them. CDR3 length equals 14 residues. CDR3 region: CASSLVGYNQPQHF. CDR3 in DNA: TGTGCCAGCAGCTTGGTCGGGTACAATCAGCCCCAGCATTTT.

The sample holds a few counts of this clonotype. The CDR3 reads CASHSSGQTQYF. The CDR3 DNA is TGTGCCAGCCACAGTTCGGGACAGACCCAGTACTTC. V usage is TRBV6-5 and J usage is TRBJ2-5, with D perhaps TRBD1 or TRBD2 (5 bases each). The V end was cut by 8 bases, the J end by 6 bases, with 13 bases between. Looked up from germline, CDR1 is MNHEY and CDR2 is SVGAGI. The CDR3 is 12 amino acids.

The rearrangement links TRBV30 to TRBJ2-5; D perhaps matches TRBD1 (7 bases). The germline CDR1 and CDR2 sequences are GTSNPN and SVGIG (reference sequence). Deletions cut 0 bases from V and 0 bases from J, with 11 bases between. The CDR3 is 15 residues long. CDR3 region: CAWSVSGGYQETQYF. The CDR3 DNA reads TGTGCCTGGAGTGTTTCAGGGGGGTACCAAGAGACCCAGTACTTC. Looking up the rest from reference TRBV30 and TRBJ2-5 gives the full variable domain: SQTIHQWPATLVQPVGSPLSLECTVEGTSNPNLYWYRQAAGRGLQLLFYSVGIGQISSEVPQNLSASRPQDRQFILSSKKLLLSDSGFYLCAWSVSGGYQETQYFGPGTRLLVL.

This clonotype was seen a handful of times. CDR3 sequence (DNA): TGCAGTGCTAGAGTAGGAGGGCGGGGAGAGACCCAGTACTTC. It yields the protein CSARVGGRGETQYF. The chain uses TRBV20-1 and TRBJ2-5; a weak D match, TRBD2 (6 bases). CDR1 is DFQATT and CDR2 is SNEGSKA in the germline V gene (reference sequence). The ends were cut back, 1 base at V and 4 bases at J, with 13 bases in the middle. There are 14 residues in the CDR3.

This sequence joins TRBV4-3 and TRBJ2-6; D uncertain. V was clipped by 0 bases and J by 4 bases, with 7 bases between them. Germline CDR1 and CDR2: LGHNA and YSLEER. The CDR3 covers 15 residues. The CDR3 spells CASSQEALGANVLTF. In DNA, the CDR3 is TGCGCCAGCAGCCAAGAGGCCCTCGGGGCCAACGTCCTGACTTTC.

The gene calls are TRBV5-1 and TRBJ2-5; 8 positions match TRBD2. The CDR3 length is 14 residues. Germline V lookup: CDR1 SGHRS, CDR2 YFSETQ. J gave up 4 bases and V 6 bases, and 8 bases lay outside the gene matches. The CDR3 protein is CASTSVTSGETQYF. CDR3 in DNA: TGCGCCAGCACCTCGGTAACTAGCGGAGAGACCCAGTACTTC.

The chain carries TRBV4-2 and TRBJ2-4; perhaps TRBD2 as D (6 bases). This CDR3 has 16 amino acids. V lost 0 bases and J lost 8, with 17 bases in between. Per the germline V gene, CDR1 is LGHNA and CDR2 is YNFKEQ. The CDR3 DNA is TGTGCCAGCAGCCAAGATAGCTCGGGGGATGGTTACATTCAGTACTTC. It yields the protein CASSQDSSGDGYIQYF.